The present T cell receptor (beta chain) was sequenced within a study of blood T cell repertoires in COVID-19. Study background: T cells, B-cell-depleted T cells, or PBMCs supplied cDNA or gDNA.

The CDR3 sequence is 16 residues long. V lost 4 bases and J lost 5; bases outside the gene matches: 9. Per the original methods: The assay estimated nucleated cells by amplifying reference gene primers. The protocol was immunoSEQ multiplex PCR, while the TCRdb copy is restricted to in-frame clones and leaves out a portion. D and trimming come from the DNA, and the V and J calls and clone size come from that table. The table lists 130,000 to 150,000 clones, around 83% of them singletons. This clonotype was sampled from a human donor with acute or convalescent COVID-19. The donor label of this sample is uncertain. Sequencing used peripheral blood. The genes are TRBV5-3 and TRBJ1-1; 12 nucleotides match TRBD1. TRBV5-3 is filed as an ORF, its function uncertain. The CDR3 coding sequence is TGTGCCAGAAGCGGACCGGGACAGGGGGCTAGTACTGAAGCTTTCTTT. As protein: CARSGPGQGASTEAFF.